This T cell receptor (beta chain) comes out of a study of T cell responses to AZD1222 COVID-19 vaccine. Findings and limits, study-wide: Spike-specific TCR repertoires showed rising breadth and depth after two AZD1222 doses.

Notes on this clone: Its cognate antigen is unknown.

Profiled with immunoSEQ multiplex PCR; TCRdb holds only in-frame clones, not every one. The sample lists under 200,000 clones, 88% occurring once. The CDR3 covers 15 residues. Germline CDR1 and CDR2: SEHNR and FQNEAQ (reference sequence). Trimming cost V 4 bases and J 6 bases; bases outside gene matches: 10. Sequenced here: peripheral blood, sampled 28 days after the second AZD1222 dose. The source is an adult who received the AZD1222 COVID-19 vaccine. The V call is TRBV7-9, the J call TRBJ1-2, with 8 nucleotides matching TRBD1. As DNA, the CDR3 is TGTGCCAGCAGCTCCTTAATTGTACAGGGGGATGGCTACACCTTC. Amino acids: CASSSLIVQGDGYTF.